A selection of T cell receptor beta chains follows, all from one sample in a study of T-cell memory formation after mild COVID-19. TCRdb redid the calling of the 5' RACE reads with MiXCR, one entry per CDR3 protein. Of around 440,000 distinct CDR3 sequences detected, roughly 18% appear once; the ten largest clones hold around an eighth. Sequenced sample: PBMCs or a T cell subset sorted from them (not recorded which). Every receptor here comes from an adult woman who had mild COVID-19 (a few samples of this study predate the infection). Cell type and time point are not known. Both conserved end residues are part of each CDR3. The D gene is left open where the match is weak. Size is omitted from some rows. Given values are once, few, many or a class for expanded clones.

clone_size,j_call,v_call,d_call,cdr3_aa,cdr3_nt
many,TRBJ2-7,TRBV7-2,.,CASSSYRDEQYF,TGTGCCAGCAGCTCTTACAGGGACGAGCAGTACTTC
.,TRBJ2-2,TRBV30,TRBD2,CAWSVTSVNTGELFF,TGTGCCTGGAGTGTAACTAGCGTTAACACCGGGGAGCTGTTTTTT
.,TRBJ2-1,TRBV6-6,TRBD2,CASSYSSLAGGRSTYNEQFF,TGTGCCAGCAGTTACTCGAGCCTCGCGGGGGGGCGTTCGACCTACAATGAGCAGTTCTTC
few,TRBJ2-1,TRBV24-1,.,CATSGRAGEQFF,TGTGCCACCTCCGGCAGGGCCGGTGAGCAGTTCTTC
.,TRBJ2-1,TRBV11-2,TRBD2,CASSLATSGWNEQFF,TGTGCCAGCAGCCTAGCGACTAGCGGGTGGAATGAGCAGTTCTTC
many,TRBJ1-2,TRBV12-3/TRBV12-4,.,CASSLGQDYGYTF,TGTGCCAGCAGTTTAGGACAGGACTATGGCTACACCTTC
few,TRBJ1-1,TRBV30,.,CAWSLGGTEAFF,TGTGCCTGGAGTCTAGGGGGCACTGAAGCTTTCTTT
few,TRBJ2-7,TRBV29-1,TRBD2,CSGSTSGSYEQYF,TGCAGCGGATCGACTAGCGGGTCCTACGAGCAGTACTTC
.,TRBJ1-6,TRBV7-2,.,CASSPESRVEKPLHF,TGTGCCAGCAGTCCTGAGTCCCGGGTGGAAAAACCCCTCCACTTT
few,TRBJ1-2,TRBV27,.,CASTLTLSNYGYTF,TGTGCCAGCACCTTGACTTTGTCTAACTATGGCTACACCTTC
.,TRBJ2-5,TRBV20-1,.,CSASPGETQYF,TGCAGTGCTAGTCCTGGGGAGACCCAGTACTTC
.,TRBJ2-3,TRBV7-4,.,CASSLLGPNTQYF,TGTGCCAGCAGCTTACTGGGCCCCAATACGCAGTATTTT
few,TRBJ2-1,TRBV7-9,TRBD2,CASSEVVRAASGYNEQFF,TGTGCCAGCAGCGAAGTGGTTAGGGCGGCTAGCGGCTACAATGAGCAGTTCTTC
few,TRBJ2-2,TRBV4-1,.,CASSQDRQGYTGELFF,TGCGCCAGCAGCCAAGATAGGCAGGGGTACACCGGGGAGCTGTTTTTT
few,TRBJ2-2,TRBV4-1,.,CASSQDRGVYDGELFF,TGCGCCAGCAGCCAAGACAGGGGAGTTTACGACGGGGAGCTGTTTTTT
few,TRBJ2-2,TRBV19,.,CASRRAGASTGELFF,TGTGCCAGTCGGAGGGCGGGGGCCAGCACCGGGGAGCTGTTTTTT
.,TRBJ2-4,TRBV4-1,TRBD1,CASSQALSRGTGIYIQYF,TGCGCCAGCAGCCAAGCCCTGTCTCGCGGGACAGGGATATACATTCAGTACTTC
.,TRBJ2-1,TRBV29-1,TRBD2,CSVTGKGTSLSYNEQFF,TGCAGCGTGACAGGGAAAGGGACTAGCCTCTCCTACAATGAGCAGTTCTTC
.,TRBJ2-2,TRBV12-3/TRBV12-4,.,CASSFQGINTGELFF,TGTGCCAGCAGTTTTCAGGGAATAAACACCGGGGAGCTGTTTTTT
.,TRBJ2-7,TRBV6-1,.,CASSEYYSPYEQYF,TGTGCCAGCAGTGAATACTACAGCCCCTACGAGCAGTACTTC
few,TRBJ1-2,TRBV7-2,.,CASSLAPQDGYTF,TGTGCCAGCAGCTTAGCCCCCCAGGATGGCTACACCTTC
few,TRBJ1-2,TRBV10-3,.,CAISESGGSYGYTF,TGTGCCATCAGTGAGTCCGGAGGGAGCTATGGCTACACCTTC
many,TRBJ2-7,TRBV28,.,CASSLPPYEQYF,TGTGCCAGCAGTCTCCCTCCCTACGAGCAGTACTTC
.,TRBJ1-1,TRBV20-1,.,CSARRGLDTEAFF,TGCAGTGCCAGAAGGGGTCTGGACACTGAAGCTTTCTTT
.,TRBJ2-3,TRBV12-3/TRBV12-4,TRBD1,CASSWGQGRADTQYF,TGTGCCAGCAGCTGGGGACAGGGGAGGGCAGATACGCAGTATTTT
few,TRBJ2-3,TRBV7-2,.,CASSLIALTLSTDTQYF,TGTGCCAGCAGCTTGATAGCGCTAACCCTAAGCACAGATACGCAGTATTTT
many,TRBJ2-7,TRBV4-2,TRBD1,CASSQETGTGGYEQYF,TGTGCCAGCAGCCAAGAAACCGGGACAGGGGGCTACGAGCAGTACTTC
.,TRBJ2-7,TRBV4-1,TRBD1,CASSQGKGAYEQYF,TGCGCCAGCAGCCAAGGGAAGGGGGCTTACGAGCAGTACTTC
.,TRBJ1-5,TRBV6-5,TRBD1,CASSLGGTGGRQPQHF,TGTGCCAGCAGTTTGGGGGGGACAGGGGGTAGACAGCCCCAGCATTTT